The TCR beta chain described here comes from a study of T-cell reconstitution after alpha-beta-depleted transplantation in children. Germline-derived CDR1 and CDR2 are SGHRS and YFSETQ. There are 11 residues in the CDR3. Trimming removed 5 bases at V and 0 bases at J, with 2 bases between. Construction of the TCRbeta library involved unique molecular identifiers. Using its own MiXCR run on the PCR reads, TCRdb lists one record per CDR3 protein. This sample has some 350,000 distinct CDR3 sequences, with 10% found just once. This clonotype was picked up many times. The origin of this receptor is a human donor who donated a stem cell graft to a child with acute lymphoblastic leukemia. The chain employs TRBV5-1 and TRBJ2-5, with D hard to call. The specimen comprised PBMCs from the stem cell graft donor, sampled from the stem cell graft. The CDR3, as DNA: TGCGCCAGCAGGTACCAAGAGACCCAGTACTTC. Protein product: CASRYQETQYF. The entire variable domain, with the rest obtained from reference TRBV5-1 and TRBJ2-5, is as follows: KAGVTQTPRYLIKTRGQQVTLSCSPISGHRSVSWYQQTPGQGLQFLFEYFSETQRNKGNFPGRFSGRQFSNSRSEMNVSTLELGDSALYLCASRYQETQYFGPGTRLLVL.